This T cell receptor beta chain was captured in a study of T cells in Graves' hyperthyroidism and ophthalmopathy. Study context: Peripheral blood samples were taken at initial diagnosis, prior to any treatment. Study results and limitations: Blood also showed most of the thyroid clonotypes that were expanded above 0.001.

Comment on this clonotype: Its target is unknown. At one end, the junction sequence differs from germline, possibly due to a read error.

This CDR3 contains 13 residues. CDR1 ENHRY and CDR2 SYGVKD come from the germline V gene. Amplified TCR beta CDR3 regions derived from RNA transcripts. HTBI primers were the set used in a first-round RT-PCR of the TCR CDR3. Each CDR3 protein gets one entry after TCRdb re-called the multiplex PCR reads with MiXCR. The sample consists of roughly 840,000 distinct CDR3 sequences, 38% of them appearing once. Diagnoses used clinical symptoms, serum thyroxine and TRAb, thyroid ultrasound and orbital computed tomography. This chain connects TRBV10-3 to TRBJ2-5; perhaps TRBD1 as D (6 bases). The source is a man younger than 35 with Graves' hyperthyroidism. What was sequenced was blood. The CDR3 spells CAIKGDNQETQYF. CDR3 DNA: TGTGCCATCAAAGGGGACAACCAAGAGACTCAGTACTTC.